This is a list of T cell receptor beta chains from one sample in a study of OX40 agonist ivuxolimab in advanced cancers. Sequencing used immunoSEQ multiplex PCR; TCRdb keeps in-frame clones, though not all of them. In the table there are about 130,000 clones, 85% to 95% of which are singletons. This specimen was CD4+ or CD8+ T cells sorted from blood, taken in a trial of the OX40 agonist ivuxolimab. Source of these receptors: an adult with an advanced solid tumor such as melanoma, head and neck, liver or kidney cancer. CDR3s include the opening cysteine and the closing phenylalanine or tryptophan. D genes are given only for firm matches. The size field is filled for only some rows; it gives once, few, many or a size class.

abundance: .
v_gene: TRBV28
j_gene: TRBJ1-5
d_gene: .
CDR3nt: TGTGCCAGCAGTTTATCCAGGGGACGGCAGCCCCAGCATTTT
CDR3aa: CASSLSRGRQPQHF

abundance: .
v_gene: TRBV28
j_gene: TRBJ2-1
d_gene: TRBD2
CDR3nt: TGTGCCAGCAGTTTAATCGCTAGCGGGAGAATATATGAGCAGTTCTTC
CDR3aa: CASSLIASGRIYEQFF

abundance: .
v_gene: TRBV14
j_gene: TRBJ2-7
d_gene: TRBD2
CDR3nt: TGTGCCAGCAGCCAGTTCTTAGCGGGAGGGGAGTACGAGCAGTACTTC
CDR3aa: CASSQFLAGGEYEQYF

abundance: once
v_gene: TRBV15
j_gene: TRBJ2-1
d_gene: .
CDR3nt: TGTGCCACCAGCAGAGATCTGACGGAGCTTCGGCAGTTCTTC
CDR3aa: CATSRDLTELRQFF

abundance: .
v_gene: TRBV6-1
j_gene: TRBJ2-7
d_gene: TRBD1
CDR3nt: TGTGCCAGTTTCAGGGGGAATGGCGAGCAGTACTTC
CDR3aa: CASFRGNGEQYF

abundance: .
v_gene: TRBV28
j_gene: TRBJ2-1
d_gene: .
CDR3nt: TGTGCCAGCACGACAGGTTACAATGAGCAGTTCTTC
CDR3aa: CASTTGYNEQFF

abundance: .
v_gene: TRBV27
j_gene: TRBJ1-1
d_gene: .
CDR3nt: TGTGCCAGCGGCCCCAGGGTAATGAACACTGAAGCTTTCTTT
CDR3aa: CASGPRVMNTEAFF

abundance: once
v_gene: TRBV5-1
j_gene: TRBJ2-3
d_gene: .
CDR3nt: TGCGCCAGCAGCCTGAGTTCCGGCCCCGATACGCAGTATTTT
CDR3aa: CASSLSSGPDTQYF

abundance: .
v_gene: TRBV28
j_gene: TRBJ1-1
d_gene: TRBD1
CDR3nt: TGTGCCAGCGGCGACAGGGGTGCTGAAGCTTTCTTT
CDR3aa: CASGDRGAEAFF

abundance: .
v_gene: TRBV28
j_gene: TRBJ2-7
d_gene: TRBD1
CDR3nt: TGTGCCACCAATAGCCCGGGACAGGGTACCTACGAGCAGTACTTC
CDR3aa: CATNSPGQGTYEQYF

abundance: .
v_gene: TRBV5-1
j_gene: TRBJ2-1
d_gene: TRBD1
CDR3nt: TGCGCCAGCAGCTTGAGACAGGGCCTACAAAATGAGCAGTTCTTC
CDR3aa: CASSLRQGLQNEQFF

abundance: .
v_gene: TRBV7-9
j_gene: TRBJ2-1
d_gene: TRBD1
CDR3nt: TGTGCCAGCAGCTTAGTCCAGGGGGTCGATGAGCAGTTCTTC
CDR3aa: CASSLVQGVDEQFF

abundance: .
v_gene: TRBV28
j_gene: TRBJ1-5
d_gene: .
CDR3nt: TGTGCCAGCAGTTTAGTCGGGGGTCAGCCCCAGCATTTT
CDR3aa: CASSLVGGQPQHF

abundance: .
v_gene: TRBV28
j_gene: TRBJ1-1
d_gene: .
CDR3nt: TGTGCCAGCAGTTTATCAGATGGTGGGAGGAGAGGAACTGAAGCTTTCTTT
CDR3aa: CASSLSDGGRRGTEAFF

abundance: .
v_gene: TRBV7-6
j_gene: TRBJ1-1
d_gene: .
CDR3nt: TGTGCCAGCAGCTTCAGCGAGGGGACGGAAGCTTTCTTT
CDR3aa: CASSFSEGTEAFF

abundance: .
v_gene: TRBV5-1
j_gene: TRBJ2-6
d_gene: TRBD2
CDR3nt: TGCGCCAGCAGCTTGGCCGGTCTAGCGGGAATCTCTGGGGCCAACGTCCTGACTTTC
CDR3aa: CASSLAGLAGISGANVLTF

abundance: .
v_gene: TRBV15
j_gene: TRBJ2-5
d_gene: .
CDR3nt: TGTGCCACCAGCAGAAGAACAGGTATCCAAGAGACCCAGTACTTC
CDR3aa: CATSRRTGIQETQYF

abundance: .
v_gene: TRBV6-5
j_gene: TRBJ2-7
d_gene: TRBD1
CDR3nt: TGTGCCAGCAGTTACTCGACTACAGGGGCCTACGAGCAGTACTTC
CDR3aa: CASSYSTTGAYEQYF

abundance: .
v_gene: TRBV6-1
j_gene: TRBJ1-5
d_gene: .
CDR3nt: TGTGCCAGCAGGGAATGGGGGGCTAGCAATCAGCCCCAGCATTTT
CDR3aa: CASREWGASNQPQHF

abundance: .
v_gene: TRBV7-9
j_gene: TRBJ2-1
d_gene: .
CDR3nt: TGTGCCAGCAGCCGACAGACGTGGAGCAATGAGCAGTTCTTC
CDR3aa: CASSRQTWSNEQFF

abundance: .
v_gene: TRBV5-1
j_gene: TRBJ2-5
d_gene: .
CDR3nt: TGCGCCAGCAGCCCCCGGGGTCGCCAAGAGACCCAGTACTTC
CDR3aa: CASSPRGRQETQYF

abundance: .
v_gene: TRBV7-3
j_gene: TRBJ2-7
d_gene: .
CDR3nt: TGTGCCAGCAGCTTAACGAAGCCCTACGAGCAGTACTTC
CDR3aa: CASSLTKPYEQYF

abundance: .
v_gene: TRBV5-4
j_gene: TRBJ1-3
d_gene: .
CDR3nt: TGTGCCAGCAGCATCGACACAGGGCCCGGAAACACCATATATTTT
CDR3aa: CASSIDTGPGNTIYF

abundance: .
v_gene: TRBV5-1
j_gene: TRBJ2-3
d_gene: .
CDR3nt: TGCGCCAGCAGCTTGGCCAGTGGGAACACAGATACGCAGTATTTT
CDR3aa: CASSLASGNTDTQYF

abundance: .
v_gene: TRBV14
j_gene: TRBJ2-7
d_gene: .
CDR3nt: TGTGCCAGCAGCCCCCAGGGGGGCCCCCTGAACGAGCAGTACTTC
CDR3aa: CASSPQGGPLNEQYF

abundance: .
v_gene: TRBV6-1
j_gene: TRBJ2-1
d_gene: TRBD2
CDR3nt: TGTGCCAGCAGTGCCCTAGCGGGATCCTACAATGAGCAGTTCTTC
CDR3aa: CASSALAGSYNEQFF

abundance: .
v_gene: TRBV10-3
j_gene: TRBJ2-2
d_gene: .
CDR3nt: TGTGCCATCAGTGATCAAGGCGCGAACACCGGGGAGCTGTTTTTT
CDR3aa: CAISDQGANTGELFF

abundance: .
v_gene: TRBV6-5
j_gene: TRBJ2-1
d_gene: TRBD1
CDR3nt: TGTGCCAGCAGTTACTCAACAGGGGGTTTACACAATGAGCAGTTCTTC
CDR3aa: CASSYSTGGLHNEQFF

abundance: .
v_gene: TRBV28
j_gene: TRBJ2-7
d_gene: .
CDR3nt: TGTGCCAGCAGTCACGGGACCTACGAGCAGTACTTC
CDR3aa: CASSHGTYEQYF

abundance: .
v_gene: TRBV7-6
j_gene: TRBJ2-7
d_gene: .
CDR3nt: TGTGCCAGCAGCTTTGACGAGTCCTACGAGCAGTACTTC
CDR3aa: CASSFDESYEQYF

abundance: .
v_gene: TRBV25-1
j_gene: TRBJ2-4
d_gene: TRBD1
CDR3nt: TGTGCCAGCAGTGGACAGGGGTCGGTATACATTCAGTACTTC
CDR3aa: CASSGQGSVYIQYF

abundance: .
v_gene: TRBV10-3
j_gene: TRBJ2-7
d_gene: TRBD1
CDR3nt: TGTGCCATCAGCTTCCGGGACAGGTTCTACGAGCAGTACTTC
CDR3aa: CAISFRDRFYEQYF

abundance: .
v_gene: TRBV28
j_gene: TRBJ2-7
d_gene: .
CDR3nt: TGTGCCAGCAGCTACCAAAGGACAGCGGGCTCCTACGAGCAGTACTTC
CDR3aa: CASSYQRTAGSYEQYF

abundance: .
v_gene: TRBV19
j_gene: TRBJ2-7
d_gene: TRBD2
CDR3nt: TGTGCCAGCGGGGGGGGGTCCTACGAGCAGTACTTC
CDR3aa: CASGGGSYEQYF

abundance: .
v_gene: TRBV5-1
j_gene: TRBJ2-1
d_gene: .
CDR3nt: TGCGCCAGCAGCTCTAGGGGGTACAATGAGCAGTTCTTC
CDR3aa: CASSSRGYNEQFF

abundance: .
v_gene: TRBV7-2
j_gene: TRBJ1-5
d_gene: TRBD1
CDR3nt: TGTGCCAGCAGCTTCGACAGGGGTAGGGCTCAGCCCCAGCATTTT
CDR3aa: CASSFDRGRAQPQHF

abundance: .
v_gene: TRBV12-5
j_gene: TRBJ1-1
d_gene: .
CDR3nt: TGTGCTACCGTTGGGCAGAGTAACACTGAAGCTTTCTTT
CDR3aa: CATVGQSNTEAFF

abundance: .
v_gene: TRBV18
j_gene: TRBJ2-4
d_gene: .
CDR3nt: TGTGCCAGCTCACCATTTGACACGGGGTTTGCGACCAAAAACATTCAGTACTTC
CDR3aa: CASSPFDTGFATKNIQYF

abundance: .
v_gene: TRBV27
j_gene: TRBJ2-2
d_gene: .
CDR3nt: TGTGCCAGCAGTTTATCTCCGGGGAACACCGGGGAGCTGTTTTTT
CDR3aa: CASSLSPGNTGELFF

abundance: .
v_gene: TRBV18
j_gene: TRBJ1-1
d_gene: .
CDR3nt: TGTGCCAGCTCAAGTGGGGCGGGGACTGAAGCTTTCTTT
CDR3aa: CASSSGAGTEAFF

abundance: .
v_gene: TRBV6-4
j_gene: TRBJ2-1
d_gene: .
CDR3nt: TGTGCCAGTGACAAAGCTGAGCAGTTCTTC
CDR3aa: CASDKAEQFF

abundance: .
v_gene: TRBV9
j_gene: TRBJ1-2
d_gene: .
CDR3nt: TGTGCCAGCAGCCCGGCCCCCTCAAGCAACTATGGCTACACCTTC
CDR3aa: CASSPAPSSNYGYTF

abundance: .
v_gene: TRBV28
j_gene: TRBJ2-1
d_gene: .
CDR3nt: TGTGCCAGCAGAGGACAGACTGCAGATGAGCAGTTCTTC
CDR3aa: CASRGQTADEQFF

abundance: .
v_gene: TRBV4-1
j_gene: TRBJ2-2
d_gene: .
CDR3nt: TGCGCCAGCAGCCCTCCTTGGGGGGATTTCACCGGGGAGCTGTTTTTT
CDR3aa: CASSPPWGDFTGELFF

abundance: .
v_gene: TRBV5-1
j_gene: TRBJ1-1
d_gene: .
CDR3nt: TGCGCCAGCAGCGCCCCCCAGGGAGGCACTGAAGCTTTCTTT
CDR3aa: CASSAPQGGTEAFF

abundance: few
v_gene: TRBV5-1
j_gene: TRBJ2-7
d_gene: TRBD1
CDR3nt: TGCGCCAGCAGGTACGAGGGACAGGGTCTCTACGAGCAGTACTTC
CDR3aa: CASRYEGQGLYEQYF

abundance: .
v_gene: TRBV5-1
j_gene: TRBJ2-2
d_gene: .
CDR3nt: TGCGCCAGCAGCGGGGGACTCGAGAACACCGGGGAGCTGTTTTTT
CDR3aa: CASSGGLENTGELFF

abundance: .
v_gene: TRBV19
j_gene: TRBJ2-1
d_gene: .
CDR3nt: TGTGCCAGTAGCGGGCGACTAGTCGATGAGCAGTTCTTC
CDR3aa: CASSGRLVDEQFF

abundance: .
v_gene: TRBV30
j_gene: TRBJ2-7
d_gene: .
CDR3nt: TGTGCCTGGAGTTCAACAATCTCCTACGAGCAGTACTTC
CDR3aa: CAWSSTISYEQYF

abundance: .
v_gene: TRBV6-5
j_gene: TRBJ2-7
d_gene: .
CDR3nt: TGTGCCAGCAGTTACTCGAGGGAAACCTACGAGCAGTACTTC
CDR3aa: CASSYSRETYEQYF

abundance: .
v_gene: TRBV19
j_gene: TRBJ1-2
d_gene: .
CDR3nt: TGTGCCTCCGGCACCCGCGCTCCTACCTATGGCTACACCTTC
CDR3aa: CASGTRAPTYGYTF

abundance: once
v_gene: TRBV28
j_gene: TRBJ1-1
d_gene: .
CDR3nt: TGTGCCTCGGCCCAGCAGGATGAAGCTTTCTTT
CDR3aa: CASAQQDEAFF

abundance: .
v_gene: TRBV5-1
j_gene: TRBJ1-1
d_gene: .
CDR3nt: TGCGCCAGCAGCTTGGCCACACAGACGAACACTGAAGCTTTCTTT
CDR3aa: CASSLATQTNTEAFF